This is a list of T cell receptor beta chains from one sample in a study of T cells in Graves' hyperthyroidism and ophthalmopathy. TCRdb ran MiXCR on the multiplex PCR reads and lists one entry per CDR3 protein. The sample includes about 760,000 distinct CDR3 sequences, under 45% seen only once; the top ten take around a third. Sequencing was performed on blood. The receptors here all came from a woman between 40 and 50 years old with Graves' hyperthyroidism. Both conserved end residues are part of each CDR3. Fields, in order: J gene, V gene, clone size, D gene, CDR3 DNA, CDR3 protein. The D gene is left open where the match is weak. Rows may omit the clone size; those that give it use once, few, many or a size class.

TRBJ1-1	TRBV7-9	-	-	TGTGCCAGCAGCAGTGGGGTGATTGAAGCTTTCTTT	CASSSGVIEAFF
TRBJ1-6	TRBV10-3	many	-	TGTGCCATCAGTGAGGGAACAGGGAGAGATTCACCCCTCCACTTT	CAISEGTGRDSPLHF
TRBJ2-7	TRBV20-1	many	-	TGCAGTGCTAGTCCCCCAACCACTAACTACGAGCAGTACTTC	CSASPPTTNYEQYF
TRBJ2-5	TRBV20-1	-	TRBD2	TGCAGTGCTAGAGATCTGACTAGCGGGGGAGGGTACCAAGAGACCCAGTACTTC	CSARDLTSGGGYQETQYF
TRBJ2-3	TRBV24-1	few	-	TGTGCCACCAGTGATCCGGGACCCACAGATACGCAGTATTTT	CATSDPGPTDTQYF
TRBJ1-5	TRBV28	-	-	TGTGCCATCACGCGGAGCAATCAGCCCCAGCATTTT	CAITRSNQPQHF
TRBJ1-4	TRBV5-4	-	TRBD1	TGTGCCAGCAGCTTGGGTAGGGGGCATAATGAAAAACTGTTTTTT	CASSLGRGHNEKLFF
TRBJ2-3	TRBV20-1	few	-	TGCAGTGCTAGAGTTATAGCGAGCACAGATACGCAGTATTTT	CSARVIASTDTQYF
TRBJ1-5	TRBV15	many	-	TGTGCCACCAGCAGAGATGGCTCACGTCAGCCCCAGCATTTT	CATSRDGSRQPQHF
TRBJ1-1	TRBV5-8	many	-	TGTGCCAGCAGCTTTTGGACGGAAGACGAAGCTTTCTTT	CASSFWTEDEAFF
TRBJ1-4	TRBV7-3	many	-	TGTGCCAGCAGCTTAGGACCGATTAATGAAAAACTGTTTTTT	CASSLGPINEKLFF
TRBJ1-4	TRBV7-8	many	-	TGTGCCAGCAGCTTAGCGCCGGGCAAGAATGAAAAACTGTTTTTT	CASSLAPGKNEKLFF
TRBJ1-3	TRBV19	-	-	TGTGCCAGTAGTCCCGAGGACATCGCGCACACCATATATTTT	CASSPEDIAHTIYF
TRBJ2-7	TRBV7-2	many	TRBD2	TGTGCCAGCAGTCACGGACTAGCGGCATCCTACGAGCAGTACTTC	CASSHGLAASYEQYF
TRBJ2-2	TRBV10-3	-	-	TGTGCCATCAGTGAGTCGACTCAAACCGGGGAGCTGTTTTTT	CAISESTQTGELFF
TRBJ2-5	TRBV6-6	-	TRBD1	TGTGCCAGCAGCCAAGACAGGGGGTGGACCCAGTACTTC	CASSQDRGWTQYF
TRBJ1-5	TRBV6-5	many	TRBD1	TGTGCCAGCAGTCCGACAGGGAAACATCAGCCCCAGCATTTT	CASSPTGKHQPQHF
TRBJ2-1	TRBV19	-	-	TGTGCCAGTAGTACTAGCGCCAGCTCCTACAATGAGCAGTTCTTC	CASSTSASSYNEQFF
TRBJ2-5	TRBV12-3/TRBV12-4	-	-	TGTGCCAGCAGTTTCGGCGGGGTCCAAGAGACCCAGTACTTC	CASSFGGVQETQYF
TRBJ1-6	TRBV25-1	many	-	TGTGCCAGCAGTGGAAGAGGCGGGGTTCTAAATTCACCCCTCCACTTT	CASSGRGGVLNSPLHF
TRBJ2-6	TRBV7-9	-	-	TGTGCCAGCAGCCCAGTTGGCTCTGGGGCCAACGTCCTGACTTTC	CASSPVGSGANVLTF
TRBJ2-2	TRBV2	once	-	TGTGCCACACAGGGGGAGCTGTTTTTT	CATQGELFF
TRBJ1-2	TRBV7-9	many	-	TGTGCCAGCAGCGAAGTTGGGGGGCTCTTCTATGGCTACACCTTC	CASSEVGGLFYGYTF
TRBJ2-2	TRBV5-1	-	-	-	CASSRQGSCFF
TRBJ2-7	TRBV20-1	-	TRBD2	TGCAGTCAAAGCGGGGTCCAATACGAGCAGTACTTC	CSQSGVQYEQYF
TRBJ2-6	TRBV19	many	-	TGTGCCAGTAGTAGTGGGCAAAAAAACTCTGGGGCCAACGTCCTGACTTTC	CASSSGQKNSGANVLTF
TRBJ1-1	TRBV6-6	few	-	TGTGCCAGCAGTTACCTGTCGAACACTGAAGCTTTCTTT	CASSYLSNTEAFF
TRBJ2-3	TRBV29-1	-	-	TGCAGCGTAATGCCCAGAGGATATGCAGATACGCAGTATTTT	CSVMPRGYADTQYF
TRBJ1-2	TRBV30	few	-	TGTGCCTGGGGGAGCTATGGCTACACCTTC	CAWGSYGYTF